Each of the 21 T cell receptor beta chains below was sequenced from the same sample in a study of cytomegalovirus exposure and HLA in healthy donors. The PCR employed 60 Vbeta primers together with 13 Jbeta primers. The table came from immunoSEQ multiplex PCR; TCRdb's copy has only in-frame clones and leaves some out. This table has some 150,000 clones, 60% to 80% appearing once. Specimen: PBMCs. The origin of the receptors is a man aged 30 to 39 in good health and CMV-seropositive.

In its sample, this clone was seen a few times. The CDR3 reads CASSPTGGNEKLFF. The CDR3 DNA reads TGTGCCAGCAGCCCCACAGGGGGTAATGAAAAACTGTTTTTT. The rearrangement links TRBV7-3 to TRBJ1-4; 8 nucleotides line up with TRBD1. The CDR3 has 14 residues. The V gene end was trimmed by 5 bases and the J gene end by 4 bases; junction bases not matched to a gene: 3. Germline CDR1 and CDR2: SGHTA and FQGTGA.

The chain couples TRBV6-1 to TRBJ1-1; tentative D call: TRBD1 (6 bases). Germline lookup yields CDR1 MNHNS and CDR2 SASEGT. The length of the CDR3 is 15 residues. Between the trimmed V and J ends, which lost 0 bases and 0 bases, there was a span of 8 bases. This chain's CDR3 is CASSEADRLNTEAFF. The CDR3 DNA follows: TGTGCCAGCAGTGAAGCTGACAGGCTGAACACTGAAGCTTTCTTT.

V is TRBV5-6 and J is TRBJ1-2; D perhaps matches TRBD1 (5 bases). CDR3 length: 15 amino acids. CDR1 SGHDT and CDR2 YYEEEE come from the germline V gene. V lost 2 bases and J lost 2, with 13 bases in between. The CDR3 DNA reads TGTGCCAGCAGCTTTACGACAGAGGAAAACTATGGCTACACCTTC. Residues: CASSFTTEENYGYTF.

This chain uses TRBV27 with TRBJ2-7, with D maybe TRBD1 (6 bases). Looked up from germline, CDR1 is MNHEY and CDR2 is SMNVEV (reference sequence). V was pared by 6 bases and J by 0 bases, with 12 bases between. The CDR3 is 14 residues long. In DNA form, the CDR3 reads TGTGCCAGCAGCCGACTACAGGGCTCCTACGAGCAGTACTTC. This encodes CASSRLQGSYEQYF.

The rearrangement uses TRBV6-5 and TRBJ2-7, with TRBD1 matching 7 bases. J lost 3 bases, V lost 4 bases, and 9 bases had no gene match. CDR3 length: 15 residues. The V gene's germline CDR1 is MNHEY and CDR2 SVGAGI. The CDR3 region has the DNA TGTGCCAGCAGTTCTAACCACGACAGGGACTACGAGCAGTACTTC. This translates into CASSSNHDRDYEQYF.

The J gene is TRBJ2-2, the V gene TRBV7-9; the D gene is possibly TRBD2 (5 bases). The CDR3 sequence is 13 residues long. Trimming shortened V by 6 bases and J by 7 bases, and 12 bases separated the two germline ends. From germline, CDR1 is SEHNR and CDR2 FQNEAQ (reference sequence). The CDR3 region has the DNA TGTGCCAGCAGTCCAAGGGAGATCGGGGAGCTGTTTTTT. This translates into CASSPREIGELFF.

The chain is built from TRBV6-1 and TRBJ2-5, with TRBD2 matching over 9 bases. The CDR3 has 18 amino acids. Germline V lookup: CDR1 MNHNS, CDR2 SASEGT. The ends lost 4 bases at V and 5 bases at J; junction bases unmatched: 17. CDR3 in DNA: TGTGCCAGCAGTGTCAGGTCCCAGCGGGGGGTCGTCTTTGAGACCCAGTACTTC. Translation: CASSVRSQRGVVFETQYF.

The V and J genes are TRBV19 and TRBJ1-2; tentatively, D is TRBD1 (6 bases). The V end lost 3 bases, the J end lost 2 bases, and 19 bases lay between the germline ends. Germline V gene lookup returns CDR1 LNHDA and CDR2 SQIVND (reference sequence). This CDR3 is built from 17 residues. The CDR3 region has the DNA TGTGCCAGTAGTATGGGGCCGGGACAACTCACAAACTATGGCTACACCTTC. This gives the protein CASSMGPGQLTNYGYTF.

V gene TRBV7-3 combines with J gene TRBJ2-1, with TRBD2 identical over 8 bases. The CDR3 loop spans 16 amino acids. V lost 1 base, J lost 8 bases, and 10 bases stayed unmatched. Germline values: CDR1 SGHTA, CDR2 FQGTGA. The CDR3 spells CASSLNGGAGRDEQFF. As DNA, the CDR3 is TGTGCCAGCAGCTTAAACGGGGGGGCTGGTAGGGATGAGCAGTTCTTC.

The V gene is TRBV19, the J gene TRBJ1-6, with 7 bases matching TRBD1. Germline V lookup: CDR1 LNHDA, CDR2 SQIVND (reference sequence). V dropped 5 bases and J dropped 7; count of bases not matched to a gene: 5. This CDR3 is 14 amino acids long. The CDR3 protein is CASSDGQVNSPLHF. CDR3 coding DNA: TGTGCCAGTAGTGACGGACAGGTAAATTCACCCCTCCACTTT. The whole variable domain, remainder taken from reference TRBV19 and TRBJ1-6, is DGGITQSPKYLFRKEGQNVTLSCEQNLNHDAMYWYRQDPGQGLRLIYYSQIVNDFQKGDIAEGYSVSREKKESFPLTVTSAQKNPTAFYLCASSDGQVNSPLHFGNGTRLTVT.

The rearrangement joins TRBV19 to TRBJ1-2, with D tentatively TRBD1 (6 bases). This CDR3 is 13 amino acids long. Germline assignment: CDR1 LNHDA and CDR2 SQIVND (reference sequence). The ends were cut back, 4 bases at V and 3 bases at J, with 9 bases in the middle. The DNA of the CDR3 is TGTGCCAGTAGTAGACGACAGGACTATGGCTACACCTTC. Protein: CASSRRQDYGYTF.

This clone has more than one count but fewer than ten. Here the CDR3 DNA reads TGTGCCAGCAGGGGGCTTTCCGGGACACTCGAAAAACTGTTTTTT. Translating gives CASRGLSGTLEKLFF. The rearrangement joins TRBV6-1 to TRBJ1-4, with a tentative D call TRBD1 (6 bases). Per the germline V gene, CDR1 is MNHNS and CDR2 is SASEGT. Between the trimmed V and J ends, which lost 6 bases and 8 bases, there was a span of 19 bases. The length of the CDR3 is 15 residues.

The rearrangement links TRBV7-2 to TRBJ2-7, with 7 bases fitting TRBD1. The CDR3 length is 13 residues. Germline loops: CDR1 SGHTA, CDR2 FQGNSA. J lost 4 bases, V lost 4 bases, and 4 bases had no gene match. The CDR3 coding sequence is TGTGCCAGCAGCTGGAAACAGGGGTACGAGCAGTACTTC. Amino acid sequence: CASSWKQGYEQYF.

V usage is TRBV5-1 and J usage is TRBJ1-4; D may be TRBD1 (5 bases). Germline CDR1 reads SGHRS; CDR2 reads YFSETQ. V was pared by 4 bases and J by 5 bases, with 6 bases between. The CDR3 runs to 12 residues. CDR3 in amino acids: CASSQGNEKLFF. The CDR3 nucleotides are TGCGCCAGCAGCCAGGGAAATGAAAAACTGTTTTTT.

The V gene is TRBV27, the J gene TRBJ2-1; 8 bases are a match to TRBD2. The CDR3 covers 15 residues. With 6 bases clipped from V and 3 bases from J, the junction kept 7 bases outside the gene matches. Germline CDR1 MNHEY, CDR2 SMNVEV (reference sequence). CDR3 sequence: CASSSAGGDYNEQFF. In DNA, the CDR3 is TGTGCCAGCAGCTCCGCGGGGGGCGACTACAATGAGCAGTTCTTC.

This clone was seen a few times. The chain employs TRBV6-1 and TRBJ2-7, with D possibly matching TRBD1 (6 bases). CDR1 and CDR2 from the germline V gene are MNHNS and SASEGT. Trimming pared 1 base from V and 0 bases from J, leaving 13 bases between. This CDR3 comprises 16 residues. The CDR3 reads CASSEDGTSISYEQYF. CDR3 DNA: TGTGCCAGCAGTGAAGACGGGACAAGTATCTCCTACGAGCAGTACTTC.

This sequence joins TRBV7-9 and TRBJ2-7; D is unresolved. V gave up 2 bases and J gave up 0 bases, with 5 bases separating them. Germline values: CDR1 SEHNR, CDR2 FQNEAQ (reference sequence). The CDR3 totals 13 residues. The CDR3 region is CASSLPTSYEQYF. CDR3 nucleotides: TGTGCCAGCAGCTTACCTACCTCCTACGAGCAGTACTTC.

The sample holds one count of this clone. V is TRBV2 and J is TRBJ2-1, with a possible D match to TRBD2 (6 bases). CDR1 SNHLY and CDR2 FYNNEI come from the germline V gene. The CDR3 has 15 residues. V was cut by 3 bases and J by 0 bases, with 9 bases left in between. CDR3 sequence reads: CASSDLAVSYNEQFF. Here the CDR3 DNA reads TGTGCCAGCAGTGACTTAGCGGTCTCCTACAATGAGCAGTTCTTC.

The sample holds a few counts of this clone. The J gene is TRBJ2-3, the V gene TRBV7-7, with 9 bases matching TRBD1. The J segment lost 6 bases and the V segment lost 4 bases, leaving 5 bases of the junction unmatched. Per the germline V gene, CDR1 is SSHAT and CDR2 is FNYEAQ (reference sequence). The CDR3 contains 14 residues. CDR3 amino acids: CASSSGQGVDTQYF. CDR3 nucleotide sequence: TGTGCCAGCAGCTCGGGACAGGGCGTGGATACGCAGTATTTT.

This clone was recorded once. The chain couples TRBV11-2 to TRBJ1-1, with D tentatively TRBD1 (6 bases). The CDR3 is 14 amino acids. Trimming removed 1 base at V and 2 bases at J, with 8 bases between. Germline assignment: CDR1 SGHAT and CDR2 FQNNGV. The chain's CDR3 is CASSLAGANTEAFF. CDR3 sequence (DNA): TGTGCCAGCAGCTTAGCAGGGGCTAACACTGAAGCTTTCTTT.

The chain links TRBV5-1 to TRBJ2-5; a possible D gene is TRBD2 (7 bases). The CDR3 length is 14 residues. The germline CDR1 and CDR2 sequences are SGHRS and YFSETQ. The ends were cut back, 0 bases at V and 5 bases at J, with 11 bases in the middle. CDR3 amino acids: CASSLGGGSETQYF. CDR3 DNA sequence: TGCGCCAGCAGCTTGGGGGGGGGCAGCGAGACCCAGTACTTC. The full variable domain, in which reference TRBV5-1 and TRBJ2-5 provide the parts outside the CDR3, is KAGVTQTPRYLIKTRGQQVTLSCSPISGHRSVSWYQQTPGQGLQFLFEYFSETQRNKGNFPGRFSGRQFSNSRSEMNVSTLELGDSALYLCASSLGGGSETQYFGPGTRLLVL.